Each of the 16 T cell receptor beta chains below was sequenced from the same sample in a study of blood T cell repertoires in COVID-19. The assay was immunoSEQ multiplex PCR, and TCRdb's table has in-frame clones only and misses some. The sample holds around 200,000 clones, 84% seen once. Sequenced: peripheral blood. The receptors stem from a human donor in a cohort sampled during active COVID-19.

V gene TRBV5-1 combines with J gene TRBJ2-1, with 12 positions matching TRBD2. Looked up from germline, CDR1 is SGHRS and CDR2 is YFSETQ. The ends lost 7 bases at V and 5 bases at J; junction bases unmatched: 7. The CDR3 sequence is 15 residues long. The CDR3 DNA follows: TGCGCCAGCTCCCCTAGCGGGGGGGCCCACAATGAGCAGTTCTTC. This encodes CASSPSGGAHNEQFF.

In DNA form, the CDR3 reads TGTGCCAGCAGCGCCCAACAGGGGCTGGTGAACACTGAAGCTTTCTTT. Encoded protein: CASSAQQGLVNTEAFF. V gene TRBV7-8 combines with J gene TRBJ1-1; 7 nucleotides line up with TRBD1. This CDR3 has 16 amino acids. The J segment lost 0 bases and the V segment lost 5 bases, leaving 9 bases of the junction unmatched. Germline V CDR1 and CDR2: SGHVS, FQNEAQ.

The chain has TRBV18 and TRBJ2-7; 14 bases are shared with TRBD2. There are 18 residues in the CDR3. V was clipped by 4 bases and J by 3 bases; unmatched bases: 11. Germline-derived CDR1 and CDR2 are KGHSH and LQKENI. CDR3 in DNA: TGTGCCAGCTCACACGCCGGGACTAGCGGGGGACTCCTCTACGAGCAGTACTTC. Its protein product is CASSHAGTSGGLLYEQYF.

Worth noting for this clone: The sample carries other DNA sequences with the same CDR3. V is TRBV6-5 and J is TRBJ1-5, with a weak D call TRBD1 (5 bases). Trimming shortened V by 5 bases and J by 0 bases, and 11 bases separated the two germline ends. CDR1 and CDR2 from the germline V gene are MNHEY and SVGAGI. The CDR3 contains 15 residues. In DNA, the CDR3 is TGTGCCAGCAGTCGTACAGGTTATAGCAATCAGCCCCAGCATTTT. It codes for CASSRTGYSNQPQHF.

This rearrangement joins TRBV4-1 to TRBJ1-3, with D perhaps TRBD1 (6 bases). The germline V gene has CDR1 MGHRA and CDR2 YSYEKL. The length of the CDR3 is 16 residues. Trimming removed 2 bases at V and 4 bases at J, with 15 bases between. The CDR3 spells CASSQPTQGSGNTIYF. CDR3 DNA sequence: TGCGCCAGCAGCCAACCTACACAGGGTTCAGGAAACACCATATATTTT.

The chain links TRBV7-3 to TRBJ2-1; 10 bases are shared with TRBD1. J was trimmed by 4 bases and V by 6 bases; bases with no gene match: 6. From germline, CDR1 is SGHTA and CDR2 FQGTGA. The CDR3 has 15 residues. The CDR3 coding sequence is TGTGCCAGCAGTAACAGACAGGGGGCTTACAATGAGCAGTTCTTC. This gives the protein CASSNRQGAYNEQFF.

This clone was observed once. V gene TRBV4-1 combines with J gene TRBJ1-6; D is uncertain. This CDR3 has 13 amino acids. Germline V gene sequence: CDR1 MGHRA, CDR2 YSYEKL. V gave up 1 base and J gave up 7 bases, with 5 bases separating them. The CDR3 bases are TGCGCCAGCAGCCAAGTCCCAAATTCACCCCTCCACTTT. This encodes CASSQVPNSPLHF.

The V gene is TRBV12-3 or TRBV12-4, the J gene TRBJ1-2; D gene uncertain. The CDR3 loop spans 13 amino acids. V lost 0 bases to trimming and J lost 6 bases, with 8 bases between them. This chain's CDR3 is CASSLAGGNGYTF. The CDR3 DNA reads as TGTGCCAGCAGTTTAGCGGGAGGAAATGGCTACACCTTC.

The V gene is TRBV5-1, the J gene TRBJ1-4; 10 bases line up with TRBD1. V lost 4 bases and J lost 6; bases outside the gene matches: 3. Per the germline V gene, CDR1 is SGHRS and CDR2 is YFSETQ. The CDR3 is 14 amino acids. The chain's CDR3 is CASSAGTGDEKLFF. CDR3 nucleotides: TGCGCCAGCAGCGCCGGGACAGGGGATGAAAAACTGTTTTTT.

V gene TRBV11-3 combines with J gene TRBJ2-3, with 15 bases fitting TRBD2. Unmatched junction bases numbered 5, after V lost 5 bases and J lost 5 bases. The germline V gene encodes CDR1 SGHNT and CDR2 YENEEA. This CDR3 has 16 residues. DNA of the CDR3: TGTGCCAGCAGCCCCCGGACTAGCGGGGGGGGAGATACGCAGTATTTT. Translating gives CASSPRTSGGGDTQYF. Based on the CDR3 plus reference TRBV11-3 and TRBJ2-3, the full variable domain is EAGVVQSPRYKIIEKKQPVAFWCNPISGHNTLYWYLQNLGQGPELLIRYENEEAVDDSQLPKDRFSAERLKGVDSTLKIQPAELGDSAVYLCASSPRTSGGGDTQYFGPGTRLTVL.

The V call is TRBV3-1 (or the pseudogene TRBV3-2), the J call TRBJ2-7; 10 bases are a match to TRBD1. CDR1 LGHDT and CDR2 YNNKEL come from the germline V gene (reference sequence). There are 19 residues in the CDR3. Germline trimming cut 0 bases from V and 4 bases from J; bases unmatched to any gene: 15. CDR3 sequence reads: CASSQDSTGGVGGLYEQYF. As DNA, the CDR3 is TGTGCCAGCAGCCAAGATTCGACAGGGGGCGTGGGGGGCTTATACGAGCAGTACTTC.

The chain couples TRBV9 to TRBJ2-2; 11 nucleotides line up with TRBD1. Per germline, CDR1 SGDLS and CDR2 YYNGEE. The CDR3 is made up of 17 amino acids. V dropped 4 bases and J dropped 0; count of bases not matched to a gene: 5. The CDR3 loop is CASSRLGQGANTGELFF. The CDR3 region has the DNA TGTGCCAGCAGCCGATTGGGACAGGGGGCGAACACCGGGGAGCTGTTTTTT.

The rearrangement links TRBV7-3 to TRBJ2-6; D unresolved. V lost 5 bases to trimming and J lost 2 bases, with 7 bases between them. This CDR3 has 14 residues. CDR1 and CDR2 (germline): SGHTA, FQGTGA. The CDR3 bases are TGTGCCAGCAGCACTACCGCTGGGGCCAACGTCCTGACTTTC. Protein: CASSTTAGANVLTF.

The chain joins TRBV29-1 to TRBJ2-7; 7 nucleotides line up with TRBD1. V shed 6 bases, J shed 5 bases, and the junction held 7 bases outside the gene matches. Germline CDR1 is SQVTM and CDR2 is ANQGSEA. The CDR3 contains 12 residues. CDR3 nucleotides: TGCAGCGTGTCGGGACAGACGAACGAGCAGTACTTC. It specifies CSVSGQTNEQYF.

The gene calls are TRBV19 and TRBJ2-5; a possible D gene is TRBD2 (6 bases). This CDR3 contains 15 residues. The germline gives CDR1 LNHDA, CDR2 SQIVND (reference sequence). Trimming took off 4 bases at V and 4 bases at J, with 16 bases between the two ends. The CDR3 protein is CASSKIGTRGETQYF. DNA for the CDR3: TGTGCCAGTAGTAAAATCGGGACGCGGGGAGAGACCCAGTACTTC.

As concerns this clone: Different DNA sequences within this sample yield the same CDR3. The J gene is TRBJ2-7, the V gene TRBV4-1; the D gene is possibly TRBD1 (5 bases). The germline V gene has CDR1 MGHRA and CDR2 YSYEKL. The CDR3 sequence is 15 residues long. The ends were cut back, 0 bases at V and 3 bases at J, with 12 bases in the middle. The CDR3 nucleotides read TGCGCCAGCAGCCAAGATAGGCAGGGAAGCTACGAGCAGTACTTC. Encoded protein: CASSQDRQGSYEQYF.